This TCR beta chain is from a study of shared clonotypes between healthy human individuals. CDR3 length equals 13 residues. The V and J ends lost 3 bases and 1 base respectively, with 7 bases between them. CDR1 KGHSH and CDR2 LQKENI come from the germline V gene. Findings and caveats of the study: Larger richness was generally estimated for naive than memory subsets. Clonotype sharing across several donors was observed for 4.5% to 6.5% of naive CD4 clonotypes.

Caucasian adults living in Nashville, Tennessee, provided all samples. TCRdb keeps only in-frame clones here, not all; method: immunoSEQ multiplex PCR. The table shows over 2 million clones, with approximately 90% occurring only once. A word on this clone: What it binds is not known. Other DNA sequences in this specimen translate into the identical CDR3.

This receptor was obtained from a man younger than 35 in good health. Some clones in this sample may be carry-over from other donors' samples. The material sequenced was naive CD4+ T cells from PBMCs. Subset meaning: CD45RA+ positively selected. The chain uses TRBV18 and TRBJ2-7; D might be TRBD1 (6 bases). DNA of the CDR3: TGTGCCAGCTCACCCAGGGGTTCCTACGAGCAGTACTTC. Encoded protein: CASSPRGSYEQYF.